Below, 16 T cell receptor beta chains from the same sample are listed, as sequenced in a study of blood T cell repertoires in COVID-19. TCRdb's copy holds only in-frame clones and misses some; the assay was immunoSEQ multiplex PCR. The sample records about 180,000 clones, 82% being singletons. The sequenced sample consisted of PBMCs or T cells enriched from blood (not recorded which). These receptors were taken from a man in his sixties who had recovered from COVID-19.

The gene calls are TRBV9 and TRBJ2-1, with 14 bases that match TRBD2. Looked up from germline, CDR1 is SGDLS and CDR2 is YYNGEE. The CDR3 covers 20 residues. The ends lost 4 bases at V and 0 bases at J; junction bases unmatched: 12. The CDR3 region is CASSIPGTSGGQSSYNEQFF. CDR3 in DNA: TGTGCCAGCAGCATCCCGGGGACTAGCGGGGGCCAGAGCTCCTACAATGAGCAGTTCTTC.

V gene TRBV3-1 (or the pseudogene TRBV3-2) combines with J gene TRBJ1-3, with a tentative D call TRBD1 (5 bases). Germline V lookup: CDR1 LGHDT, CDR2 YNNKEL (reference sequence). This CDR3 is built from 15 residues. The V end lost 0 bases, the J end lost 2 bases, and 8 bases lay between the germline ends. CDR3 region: CASSQDAGAGNTIYF. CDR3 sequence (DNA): TGTGCCAGCAGCCAAGACGCGGGGGCTGGAAACACCATATATTTT.

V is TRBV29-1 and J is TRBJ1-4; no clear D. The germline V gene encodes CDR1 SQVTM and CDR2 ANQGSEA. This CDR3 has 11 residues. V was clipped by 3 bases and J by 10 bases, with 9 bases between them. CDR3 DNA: TGCAGCGTTGAGGTAGGGAGAAAACTGTTTTTT. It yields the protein CSVEVGRKLFF.

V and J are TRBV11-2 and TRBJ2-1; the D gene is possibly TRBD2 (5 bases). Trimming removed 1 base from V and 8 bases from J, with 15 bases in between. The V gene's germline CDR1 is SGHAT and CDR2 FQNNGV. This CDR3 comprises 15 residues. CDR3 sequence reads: CASSLALLESDEQFF. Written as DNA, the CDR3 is TGTGCCAGCAGCTTAGCCCTACTAGAATCAGATGAGCAGTTCTTC.

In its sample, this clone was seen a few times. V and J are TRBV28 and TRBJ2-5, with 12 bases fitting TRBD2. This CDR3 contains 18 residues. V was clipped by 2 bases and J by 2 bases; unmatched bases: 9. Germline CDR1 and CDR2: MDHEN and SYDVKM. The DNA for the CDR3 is TGTGCCAGCAGTTTAACTAGCGGGAGGTGGGGGGGGCAAGAGACCCAGTACTTC. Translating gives CASSLTSGRWGGQETQYF.

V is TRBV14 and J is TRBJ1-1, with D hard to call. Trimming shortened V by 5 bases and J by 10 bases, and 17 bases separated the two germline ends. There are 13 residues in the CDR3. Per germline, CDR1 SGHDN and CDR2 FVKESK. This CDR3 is CASSLSTNILAFF. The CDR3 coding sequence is TGTGCCAGCAGCTTGTCAACAAATATCCTAGCTTTCTTT.

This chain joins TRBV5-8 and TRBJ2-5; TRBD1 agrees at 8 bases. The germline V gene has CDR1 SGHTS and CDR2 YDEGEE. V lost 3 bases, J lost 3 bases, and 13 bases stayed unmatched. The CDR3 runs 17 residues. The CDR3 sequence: CASSWGTGRVAEETQYF. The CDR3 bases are TGTGCCAGCAGCTGGGGGACAGGAAGAGTGGCGGAAGAGACCCAGTACTTC.

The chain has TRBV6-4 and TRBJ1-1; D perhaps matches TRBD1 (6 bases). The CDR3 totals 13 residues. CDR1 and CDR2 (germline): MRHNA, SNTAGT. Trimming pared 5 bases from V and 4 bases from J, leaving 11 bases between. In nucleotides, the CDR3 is TGTGCCAGCAGTTACAGGGAGCGCACTGAAGCTTTCTTT. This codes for CASSYRERTEAFF.

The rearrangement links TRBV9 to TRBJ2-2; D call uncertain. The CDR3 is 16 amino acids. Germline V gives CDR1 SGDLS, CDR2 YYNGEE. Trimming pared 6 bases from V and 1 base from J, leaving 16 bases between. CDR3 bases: TGTGCCAGCACCCGTGGGCCGGCAGTGAACACCGGGGAGCTGTTTTTT. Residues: CASTRGPAVNTGELFF.

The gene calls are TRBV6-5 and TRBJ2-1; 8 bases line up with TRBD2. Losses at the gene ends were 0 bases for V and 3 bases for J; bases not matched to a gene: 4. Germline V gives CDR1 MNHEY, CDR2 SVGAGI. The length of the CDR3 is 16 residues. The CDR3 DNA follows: TGTGCCAGCAGTTACTCGAGAACTAGCGGCTACAATGAGCAGTTCTTC. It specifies CASSYSRTSGYNEQFF.

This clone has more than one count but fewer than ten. In DNA form, the CDR3 reads TGTGCCAGCAGCCTAAGACAGGGGGTAGGAAACACCATATATTTT. As protein: CASSLRQGVGNTIYF. The chain combines TRBV7-6 with TRBJ1-3, with 9 positions matching TRBD1. Germline V gene lookup returns CDR1 SGHVS and CDR2 FNYEAQ. The CDR3 consists of 15 residues. V shed 5 bases, J shed 4 bases, and the junction held 6 bases outside the gene matches.

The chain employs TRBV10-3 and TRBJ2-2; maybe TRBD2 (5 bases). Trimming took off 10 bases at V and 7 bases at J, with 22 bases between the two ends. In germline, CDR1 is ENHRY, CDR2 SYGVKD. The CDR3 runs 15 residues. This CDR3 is CATSVPRDRGGELFF. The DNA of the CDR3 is TGTGCCACGTCAGTCCCCCGAGACCGGGGCGGGGAGCTGTTTTTT.

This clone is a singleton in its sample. The CDR3 loop is CASSLRQGPYEQYF. CDR3 bases: TGTGCCAGCAGTCTTCGACAGGGGCCCTACGAGCAGTACTTC. The rearrangement links TRBV27 to TRBJ2-7; 8 bases align to TRBD1. Germline CDR1 and CDR2: MNHEY and SMNVEV (reference sequence). The CDR3 sequence is 14 residues long. After removal of 5 bases from V and 2 bases from J, the junction contained 5 bases not matched to a gene.

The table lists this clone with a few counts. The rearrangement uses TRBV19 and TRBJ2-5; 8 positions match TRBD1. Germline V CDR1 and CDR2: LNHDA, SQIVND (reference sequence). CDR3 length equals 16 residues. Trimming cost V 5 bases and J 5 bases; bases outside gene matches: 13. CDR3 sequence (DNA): TGTGCCAGTAGTGGACGCGGACAGGGACAAGGGGAGACCCAGTACTTC. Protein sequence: CASSGRGQGQGETQYF.

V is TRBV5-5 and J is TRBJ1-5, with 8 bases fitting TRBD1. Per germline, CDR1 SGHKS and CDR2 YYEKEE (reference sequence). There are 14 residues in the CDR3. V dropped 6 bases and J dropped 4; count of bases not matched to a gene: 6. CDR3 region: CASIPRDRNQPQHF. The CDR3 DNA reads TGTGCCAGCATTCCCCGGGACAGGAATCAGCCCCAGCATTTT.

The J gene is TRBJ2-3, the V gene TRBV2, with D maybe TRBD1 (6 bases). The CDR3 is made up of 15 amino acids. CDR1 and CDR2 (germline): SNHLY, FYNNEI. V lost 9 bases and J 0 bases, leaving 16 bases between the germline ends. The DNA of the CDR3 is TGTGCCAGAGATGGGGAACAGGGCAGCACAGATACGCAGTATTTT. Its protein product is CARDGEQGSTDTQYF.